This passage covers 19 T cell receptor beta chains from one sample sequenced in a study of blood T cell repertoires in COVID-19. Using immunoSEQ multiplex PCR, the repertoire was profiled, and TCRdb retains in-frame clones only, with some absent. The profile shows about 250,000 clones, approximately 88% of them singletons. The material sequenced was peripheral blood. These receptors were collected from a woman in her 30s with COVID-19, enrolled during active disease.

The gene calls are TRBV12-1 and TRBJ2-7; TRBD1 reflects the table's D call only, with no check against the DNA. TRBV12-1 is shown as a pseudogene. This CDR3 is built from 13 residues. The CDR3 DNA follows: TGTGCCAGCAGCTTTAGCAGGGGAGTCAGACAGTACGTC. It codes for CASSFSRGVRQYV.

The V and J genes are TRBV6-5 and TRBJ1-1, with D maybe TRBD1 (6 bases). V was shortened by 7 bases and J by 3 bases, with 12 bases between the two germline ends. The germline V gene encodes CDR1 MNHEY and CDR2 SVGAGI. The CDR3 sequence is 13 residues long. The CDR3 is CASTRDTYTEAFF. The DNA of the CDR3 is TGTGCCAGCACCCGGGACACTTACACTGAAGCTTTCTTT.

The chain recombines TRBV25-1 with TRBJ1-2, with D possibly being TRBD1 (6 bases). Germline loops: CDR1 MGHDK, CDR2 SYGVNS. Trimming left V 3 bases short and J 4 bases short, with 18 bases between. The CDR3 length is 16 residues. CDR3 coding DNA: TGTGCCAGCAGTGATTTTGAAGAGGGACAAGGCTATGGCTACACCTTC. This translates into CASSDFEEGQGYGYTF.

V usage is TRBV27 and J usage is TRBJ2-2; 7 nucleotides match TRBD2. V lost 3 bases, J lost 8 bases, and 6 bases stayed unmatched. CDR1 and CDR2 (germline): MNHEY, SMNVEV (reference sequence). This CDR3 has 14 residues. Here the CDR3 DNA reads TGTGCCAGCAGTTTGTTCGGGGGGTCAGGGGAGCTGTTTTTT. Its translation is CASSLFGGSGELFF.

This sequence joins TRBV6-6 and TRBJ2-2; no definite D call. Trimming left V 8 bases short and J 7 bases short, with 11 bases between. CDR1 and CDR2 (germline): MNHNY, SVGAGI (reference sequence). CDR3 length: 12 amino acids. The CDR3 here is CASGPVFGELFF. CDR3 bases: TGTGCCAGCGGTCCGGTGTTCGGGGAGCTGTTTTTT.

The V and J genes are TRBV5-1 and TRBJ2-3, with a tentative D call TRBD1 (6 bases). The CDR3 is 16 amino acids. The V gene lost 0 bases and the J gene lost 4 bases, with 15 bases spanning the gap. The germline V gene has CDR1 SGHRS and CDR2 YFSETQ. CDR3 protein: CASSLDLQGRADTQYF. The CDR3 bases are TGCGCCAGCAGCTTGGACCTACAGGGAAGGGCAGATACGCAGTATTTT. Using reference TRBV5-1 and TRBJ2-3 for the parts outside the CDR3, the full variable domain is KAGVTQTPRYLIKTRGQQVTLSCSPISGHRSVSWYQQTPGQGLQFLFEYFSETQRNKGNFPGRFSGRQFSNSRSEMNVSTLELGDSALYLCASSLDLQGRADTQYFGPGTRLTVL.

The V and J genes are TRBV6-4 and TRBJ2-1; 12 nucleotides align to TRBD2. J was trimmed by 3 bases and V by 3 bases; bases with no gene match: 6. The germline gives CDR1 MRHNA, CDR2 SNTAGT. The CDR3 consists of 17 residues. The chain's CDR3 is CASSETLAGGRYNEQFF. The DNA of the CDR3 is TGTGCCAGCAGTGAAACACTAGCGGGAGGTCGCTACAATGAGCAGTTCTTC.

The chain couples TRBV4-3 to TRBJ1-5, with D possibly matching TRBD1 (5 bases). Germline CDR1 and CDR2: LGHNA and YSLEER. The CDR3 extends over 15 amino acids. Trimming removed 1 base at V and 4 bases at J, with 11 bases between. CDR3 in DNA: TGCGCCAGCAGCCAAGGTTTAGGACATAATCAGCCCCAGCATTTT. As protein: CASSQGLGHNQPQHF.

The CDR3 loop reads CSVPGVTGELFF. The CDR3 bases are TGCAGCGTTCCAGGGGTAACCGGGGAGCTGTTTTTT. The chain recombines TRBV29-1 with TRBJ2-2; perhaps TRBD1 as D (6 bases). Trimming removed 5 bases from V and 5 bases from J, with 9 bases in between. Germline-derived CDR1 and CDR2 are SQVTM and ANQGSEA. This CDR3 has 12 residues.

The genes are TRBV11-3 and TRBJ1-3, with D tentatively TRBD1 (6 bases). The CDR3 is 17 residues long. Germline V CDR1 and CDR2: SGHNT, YENEEA. The germline V and J ends were trimmed by 0 bases and 3 bases, with 15 bases remaining between them. CDR3: CASSLESGQYLGNTIYF. Written as DNA, the CDR3 is TGTGCCAGCAGCTTAGAATCGGGACAATATCTTGGAAACACCATATATTTT.

The chain joins TRBV7-9 to TRBJ1-4, with 7 bases aligning to TRBD1. V lost 2 bases to trimming and J lost 2 bases; unmatched junction nucleotides: 8. CDR1 and CDR2 (germline): SEHNR, FQNEAQ (reference sequence). The CDR3 has 17 residues. The CDR3 bases are TGTGCCAGCAGCTTAATGGGGACAGTATTGACTAATGAAAAACTGTTTTTT. Translation: CASSLMGTVLTNEKLFF.

This chain uses TRBV7-9 with TRBJ1-1; D is unresolved. Germline CDR1 is SEHNR and CDR2 is FQNEAQ (reference sequence). V gave up 1 base and J gave up 2 bases, with 8 bases separating them. This CDR3 comprises 14 residues. This chain's CDR3 is CASSLVRINTEAFF. Here the CDR3 DNA reads TGTGCCAGCAGCTTAGTCAGGATCAACACTGAAGCTTTCTTT. The full variable domain, completed using reference TRBV7-9 and TRBJ1-1, is DTGVSQNPRHKITKRGQNVTFRCDPISEHNRLYWYRQTLGQGPEFLTYFQNEAQLEKSRLLSDRFSAERPKGSFSTLEIQRTEQGDSAMYLCASSLVRINTEAFFGQGTRLTVV.

The CDR3 DNA sequence: TGTGCCAGCAGCGGACCGGGACAGGGCTACGAGCAGTACTTC. This gives the protein CASSGPGQGYEQYF. The V and J genes are TRBV28 and TRBJ2-7; 9 bases are a match to TRBD1. With 6 bases clipped from V and 3 bases from J, the junction kept 6 bases outside the gene matches. This CDR3 has 14 amino acids. The germline V gene has CDR1 MDHEN and CDR2 SYDVKM.

V is TRBV4-3 and J is TRBJ1-2; 8 positions match TRBD1. Germline trimming cut 3 bases from V and 4 bases from J; bases unmatched to any gene: 4. Germline loops: CDR1 LGHNA, CDR2 YSLEER. The CDR3 is 14 amino acids. The CDR3 spells CASSHGQGSYGYTF. The CDR3, as DNA: TGCGCCAGCAGCCACGGACAGGGTAGCTATGGCTACACCTTC.

The chain employs TRBV7-2 and TRBJ2-7, with D uncertain. The CDR3 loop spans 11 amino acids. Germline V CDR1 and CDR2: SGHTA, FQGNSA. V was clipped by 5 bases and J by 3 bases, with 5 bases between them. The CDR3: CASSNSYEQYV. The CDR3 DNA follows: TGTGCCAGCAGCAATAGCTACGAGCAGTACGTC.

The rearrangement links TRBV10-1 to TRBJ2-7; maybe TRBD1 (6 bases). Trimming left V 5 bases short and J 4 bases short, with 12 bases between. Looked up from germline, CDR1 is WNHNN and CDR2 is SYGVQD (reference sequence). This CDR3 has 13 residues. The CDR3 protein is CASSLGAGYEQYF. DNA of the CDR3: TGCGCCAGCAGTTTGGGGGCCGGGTACGAGCAGTACTTC.

V usage is TRBV7-2 and J usage is TRBJ2-1, with 10 bases lining up with TRBD2. This CDR3 has 16 amino acids. Germline loops: CDR1 SGHTA, CDR2 FQGNSA. J was trimmed by 4 bases and V by 5 bases; bases with no gene match: 8. The CDR3 here is CASSMGGLAFYNEQFF. CDR3 DNA sequence: TGTGCCAGCAGCATGGGGGGACTAGCGTTTTACAATGAGCAGTTCTTC.

CDR3 nucleotide sequence: TGTGCCAGCAGTAAACAGGGATTTAACACTGAAGCTTTCTTT. Residues: CASSKQGFNTEAFF. The genes are TRBV6-6 and TRBJ1-1; tentative D call: TRBD1 (6 bases). CDR3 length equals 14 residues. Trimming shortened V by 5 bases and J by 2 bases, and 12 bases separated the two germline ends. In germline, CDR1 is MNHNY, CDR2 SVGAGI (reference sequence).

V usage is TRBV6-2 or TRBV6-3 and J usage is TRBJ2-7, with 7 bases that match TRBD2. The CDR3 length is 12 residues. J lost 6 bases, V lost 6 bases, and 5 bases had no gene match. CDR1 is MNHEY, CDR2 SVGEGT, per germline. The CDR3 loop is CASSWGGSEQYV. The CDR3 nucleotides read TGTGCCAGCAGCTGGGGGGGGAGCGAGCAGTACGTC.